A single sample is the source of the 14 T cell receptor beta chains below, sequenced in a study of T cell clones after liver transplantation. Sequenced by immunoSEQ multiplex PCR; TCRdb stores in-frame clones only, minus some. Of 15,000 to 20,000 clones listed, over 75% are singletons. Sequenced here: CD8+ T cells from blood, sampled less than 50 months after liver transplant. These receptor sequences come from a human patient who received a liver transplant. The graft donor may account for some of the T cells.

The rearrangement joins TRBV5-4 to TRBJ2-7; D may be TRBD1 or TRBD2 (6 bases each). The germline CDR1 and CDR2 sequences are SGHNT and YYREEE (reference sequence). V lost 3 bases to trimming and J lost 3 bases, with 19 bases between them. The CDR3 spans 16 residues. DNA for the CDR3: TGTGCCAGCAGCTGGGTTGGAGGGGGGTCAAACTACGAGCAGTACTTC. It specifies CASSWVGGGSNYEQYF.

This clone has only a few counts. V usage is TRBV9 and J usage is TRBJ1-6, with D possibly matching TRBD1 (5 bases). The CDR3 has 13 residues. V dropped 3 bases and J dropped 9 bases, with 10 bases sitting between them. In germline, CDR1 is SGDLS, CDR2 YYNGEE. CDR3 sequence: CASSEGNPSPLHF. The DNA of the CDR3 is TGTGCCAGCAGCGAGGGGAATCCTTCACCCCTCCACTTT.

This CDR3 reads CASSLIGAGEGFSGANVLTF. CDR3 DNA: TGTGCCAGCAGCTTAATTGGGGCAGGGGAAGGTTTTTCTGGGGCCAACGTCCTGACTTTC. The chain carries TRBV7-3 and TRBJ2-6, with D perhaps TRBD1 (6 bases). The germline gives CDR1 SGHTA, CDR2 FQGTGA. This CDR3 comprises 20 residues. Trimming shortened V by 1 base and J by 1 base, and 20 bases separated the two germline ends.

This sequence joins TRBV7-3 and TRBJ2-3; TRBD2 might be the D (6 bases). The CDR3 is 13 amino acids. Germline-derived CDR1 and CDR2 are SGHTA and FQGTGA. Trimming pared 6 bases from V and 4 bases from J, leaving 11 bases between. CDR3 DNA: TGTGCCAGCAGTGTCACGGGGGCAGATACGCAGTATTTT. Translating gives CASSVTGADTQYF.

The rearrangement links TRBV9 to TRBJ1-2; a possible D gene is TRBD1 (5 bases). Looked up from germline, CDR1 is SGDLS and CDR2 is YYNGEE. This CDR3 spans 12 amino acids. Trimming left V 7 bases short and J 4 bases short, with 11 bases between. The CDR3 reads CASGDSIYGYTF. CDR3 DNA: TGTGCCAGCGGTGACAGTATCTATGGCTACACCTTC. Full variable domain (rest looked up from reference TRBV9 and TRBJ1-2): DSGVTQTPKHLITATGQRVTLRCSPRSGDLSVYWYQQSLDQGLQFLIQYYNGEERAKGNILERFSAQQFPDLHSELNLSSLELGDSALYFCASGDSIYGYTFGSGTRLTVV.

The chain has TRBV6-5 and TRBJ2-1, with 8 nucleotides matching TRBD1. Germline assignment: CDR1 MNHEY and CDR2 SVGAGI. V was pared by 6 bases and J by 8 bases, with 12 bases of the junction left unmatched. The length of the CDR3 is 15 residues. The CDR3 region is CASRRTYQGADEQFF. The DNA for the CDR3 is TGTGCCAGCAGGAGAACCTATCAGGGGGCGGATGAGCAGTTCTTC.

In its sample, this clone was seen once. V is TRBV7-2 and J is TRBJ1-2, with D unclear. The V end was cut by 1 base, the J end by 8 bases, with 11 bases between. Germline V gene sequence: CDR1 SGHTA, CDR2 FQGNSA. This CDR3 is 13 amino acids long. The CDR3 bases are TGTGCCAGCAGCTTAGGGGTTCAAGAAGGCTACACCTTC. Its translation: CASSLGVQEGYTF.

The chain couples TRBV29-1 to TRBJ1-2; tentative D call: TRBD1 (6 bases). Trimming removed 1 base from V and 2 bases from J, with 11 bases in between. The CDR3 runs 14 residues. The germline V gene has CDR1 SQVTM and CDR2 ANQGSEA. CDR3: CSVEAVQGNYGYTF. In DNA, the CDR3 is TGCAGCGTTGAAGCTGTACAGGGAAACTATGGCTACACCTTC.

The rearrangement joins TRBV11-2 to TRBJ2-1, with no clear D. The CDR3 runs to 13 residues. V was cut by 2 bases and J by 9 bases, with 11 bases left in between. Germline V lookup: CDR1 SGHAT, CDR2 FQNNGV. For the CDR3, the DNA is TGTGCCAGCAGCTTATTAAAGTCAACTGAGCAGTTCTTC. It encodes CASSLLKSTEQFF.

V and J are TRBV14 and TRBJ2-3; D might be TRBD1 (5 bases). This CDR3 spans 15 amino acids. Germline V gene lookup returns CDR1 SGHDN and CDR2 FVKESK. V was clipped by 1 base and J by 0 bases, with 8 bases between them. The CDR3 bases are TGTGCCAGCAGCCAAGGTCAGGGAAGCACAGATACGCAGTATTTT. As protein: CASSQGQGSTDTQYF.

The chain uses TRBV6-5 and TRBJ1-1; TRBD1 matches 7 bases. Germline assignment: CDR1 MNHEY and CDR2 SVGAGI. This CDR3 is 16 amino acids long. Unmatched junction bases numbered 6, after V lost 2 bases and J lost 0 bases. The DNA of the CDR3 is TGTGCCAGCAGTTACACACCGACAGGGATGAACACTGAAGCTTTCTTT. This codes for CASSYTPTGMNTEAFF.

The V and J genes are TRBV2 and TRBJ1-1, with 7 bases identical to TRBD1. V shed 7 bases, J shed 6 bases, and the junction held 8 bases outside the gene matches. Germline V gene sequence: CDR1 SNHLY, CDR2 FYNNEI. The CDR3 is made up of 13 amino acids. The CDR3 loop is CASTRDRVPEAFF. CDR3 bases: TGTGCCAGCACCCGGGACAGAGTTCCTGAAGCTTTCTTT. Drawing the rest from reference TRBV2 and TRBJ1-1, the complete variable domain is EPEVTQTPSHQVTQMGQEVILRCVPISNHLYFYWYRQILGQKVEFLVSFYNNEISEKSEIFDDQFSVERPDGSNFTLKIRSTKLEDSAMYFCASTRDRVPEAFFGQGTRLTVV.

The V gene is TRBV2, the J gene TRBJ1-3, with D unresolved. The germline gives CDR1 SNHLY, CDR2 FYNNEI. The V gene lost 5 bases and the J gene lost 7 bases, with 15 bases spanning the gap. The CDR3 is 14 residues long. The CDR3 spells CASSFLPTPNTIYF. The CDR3 region has the DNA TGTGCCAGCAGTTTCCTTCCAACCCCCAACACCATATATTTT.

The chain recombines TRBV7-8 with TRBJ2-1; D is unclear. Germline V gene data show CDR1 as SGHVS and CDR2 as FQNEAQ. Trimming removed 1 base at V and 6 bases at J, with 10 bases between. The CDR3 has 14 amino acids. CDR3 protein: CASSLGRYGNEQFF. CDR3 DNA sequence: TGTGCCAGCAGCTTAGGCCGGTACGGCAATGAGCAGTTCTTC. Drawing the rest from reference TRBV7-8 and TRBJ2-1, the complete variable domain is GAGVSQSPRYKVAKRGQDVALRCDPISGHVSLFWYQQALGQGPEFLTYFQNEAQLDKSGLPSDRFFAERPEGSVSTLKIQRTQQEDSAVYLCASSLGRYGNEQFFGPGTRLTVL.